The 29 T cell receptor beta chains listed next were all sequenced from one sample in a study of blood T cell repertoires in COVID-19. Produced via immunoSEQ multiplex PCR; TCRdb's table is partial and in-frame only. In the table there are approximately 250,000 clones, under 90% of which are singletons. The sequenced sample consisted of peripheral blood. The receptor source for this set is a human donor in a cohort sampled during active COVID-19.

The CDR3: CASSIEPPGLGAGETQYF. For the CDR3, the DNA is TGTGCCAGTAGTATAGAACCCCCCGGGTTGGGGGCGGGCGAGACCCAGTACTTC. This chain joins TRBV19 and TRBJ2-5, with D possibly matching TRBD1 (6 bases). The germline V gene encodes CDR1 LNHDA and CDR2 SQIVND (reference sequence). The V and J ends lost 0 bases and 5 bases respectively, with 22 bases between them. This CDR3 is 18 amino acids long.

The rearrangement links TRBV4-2 to TRBJ1-1; possible D gene TRBD1, 6 bases. The CDR3 extends over 17 amino acids. Germline-derived CDR1 and CDR2 are LGHNA and YNFKEQ. Trimming left V 1 base short and J 3 bases short, with 18 bases between. CDR3 sequence (DNA): TGTGCCAGCAGCCAAGTGGGCGGGGGCCCTTCGGACACTGAAGCTTTCTTT. Protein product: CASSQVGGGPSDTEAFF.

The chain joins TRBV29-1 to TRBJ1-2; D not certain. V was cut by 6 bases and J by 2 bases, with 13 bases left in between. CDR1 and CDR2 from the germline V gene are SQVTM and ANQGSEA. This CDR3 is 13 amino acids long. CDR3 DNA sequence: TGCAGCGTGGACTTAAACCGAAACTATGGCTACACCTTC. The encoded protein is CSVDLNRNYGYTF. Based on the CDR3 plus reference TRBV29-1 and TRBJ1-2, the full variable domain is SAVISQKPSRDICQRGTSLTIQCQVDSQVTMMFWYRQQPGQSLTLIATANQGSEATYESGFVIDKFPISRPNLTFSTLTVSNMSPEDSSIYLCSVDLNRNYGYTFGSGTRLTVV.

This clone was counted once. The chain employs TRBV2 and TRBJ2-7; a possible D gene is TRBD2 (5 bases). V was trimmed by 6 bases and J by 0 bases, leaving 18 bases between them. The germline V gene has CDR1 SNHLY and CDR2 FYNNEI. The CDR3 is 16 residues long. CDR3 nucleotide sequence: TGTGCCAGCAGGCCTCGGGGAGCGGCGGGCTCCTACGAGCAGTACTTC. Amino acids: CASRPRGAAGSYEQYF.

The J gene is TRBJ2-1, the V gene TRBV27, with 13 bases fitting TRBD2. Germline V gene data show CDR1 as MNHEY and CDR2 as SMNVEV (reference sequence). J lost 7 bases, V lost 5 bases, and 11 bases had no gene match. This CDR3 region has 17 residues. The CDR3 DNA reads as TGTGCCAGCAGTCCCGAACCGGGACTAGCGGGAATGAATGAGCAGTTCTTC. It yields the protein CASSPEPGLAGMNEQFF.

This chain joins TRBV18 and TRBJ2-1, with TRBD1 matching 7 bases. J lost 8 bases, V lost 4 bases, and 11 bases had no gene match. Germline V gene data show CDR1 as KGHSH and CDR2 as LQKENI. The CDR3 consists of 15 residues. This CDR3 is CASSLNRGYSDEQFF. The CDR3 nucleotides are TGTGCCAGCTCACTAAACAGGGGTTACAGCGATGAGCAGTTCTTC. Variable domain in full (rest from reference TRBV18 and TRBJ2-1): NAGVMQNPRHLVRRRGQEARLRCSPMKGHSHVYWYRQLPEEGLKFMVYLQKENIIDESGMPKERFSAEFPKEGPSILRIQQVVRGDSAAYFCASSLNRGYSDEQFFGPGTRLTVL.

This chain links TRBV3-1 (or the pseudogene TRBV3-2) with TRBJ2-5; 9 bases fit TRBD1. The germline V gene encodes CDR1 LGHDT and CDR2 YNNKEL (reference sequence). This CDR3 is built from 15 residues. After removal of 2 bases from V and 7 bases from J, the junction contained 8 bases not matched to a gene. For the CDR3, the DNA is TGTGCCAGCAGCCAAACCGGGACAGGGTTTGCGACCCAGTACTTC. Amino acids: CASSQTGTGFATQYF.

The genes are TRBV2 and TRBJ1-1; D may be TRBD1 (6 bases). This CDR3 is built from 16 residues. Germline CDR1 reads SNHLY; CDR2 reads FYNNEI. Between the trimmed V and J ends, which lost 3 bases and 1 base, there was a span of 15 bases. The CDR3 protein is CASSDAAGGRNTEAFF. In DNA, the CDR3 is TGTGCCAGCAGTGACGCTGCTGGGGGCCGGAACACTGAAGCTTTCTTT.

This clone showed up many times. The chain joins TRBV28 to TRBJ1-2, with a possible D match to TRBD1 (6 bases). The germline V and J ends were trimmed by 6 bases and 4 bases, with 18 bases remaining between them. The CDR3 totals 15 residues. The germline V gene has CDR1 MDHEN and CDR2 SYDVKM. DNA for the CDR3: TGTGCCAGCAGCCCAGGACAGAGGACTTTCTATGGCTACACCTTC. This translates into CASSPGQRTFYGYTF.

This chain links TRBV10-2 with TRBJ2-7; 13 bases fit TRBD2. V gave up 3 bases and J gave up 2 bases; unmatched junction bases: 10. The CDR3 is made up of 18 amino acids. Germline V lookup: CDR1 WSHSY, CDR2 SAAADI. The CDR3 DNA is TGCGCCAGCAGTGACGCGGGACTAGCGGGAATTAAAACCTACGAGCAGTACTTC. This codes for CASSDAGLAGIKTYEQYF.

This chain connects TRBV27 to TRBJ2-5; D is uncertain. The CDR3 contains 13 residues. V was trimmed by 6 bases and J by 5 bases, leaving 13 bases between them. Germline V gene sequence: CDR1 MNHEY, CDR2 SMNVEV (reference sequence). CDR3 protein: CASRRRSGETQYF. CDR3 in DNA: TGTGCCAGCAGACGCCGGAGTGGGGAGACCCAGTACTTC.

The rearrangement links TRBV18 to TRBJ2-7; 7 bases agree with TRBD2. Germline trimming cut 2 bases from V and 2 bases from J; bases unmatched to any gene: 6. The CDR3 runs to 15 residues. CDR1 and CDR2 (germline): KGHSH, LQKENI. CDR3 loop: CASSPGGSLTYEQYF. The CDR3 DNA reads as TGTGCCAGCTCACCAGGCGGGAGCCTCACCTACGAGCAGTACTTC.

The CDR3 is CASSQEGGEREKLFF. Written as DNA, the CDR3 is TGTGCCAGCAGCCAAGAGGGGGGGGAGCGGGAAAAACTGTTTTTT. The rearrangement links TRBV3-1 (or the pseudogene TRBV3-2) to TRBJ1-4, with D tentatively TRBD1 (5 bases). The V gene's germline CDR1 is LGHDT and CDR2 YNNKEL (reference sequence). This CDR3 spans 15 amino acids. The V end lost 0 bases, the J end lost 8 bases, and 13 bases lay between the germline ends.

This chain links TRBV5-5 with TRBJ2-5; 8 bases line up with TRBD1. Germline CDR1 and CDR2: SGHKS and YYEKEE (reference sequence). Trimming cost V 3 bases and J 4 bases; bases outside gene matches: 5. CDR3 length: 14 amino acids. CDR3 sequence: CASSSPTGGETQYF. CDR3 nucleotide sequence: TGTGCCAGCAGCTCTCCCACAGGGGGAGAGACCCAGTACTTC.

This clone was recorded only once. V and J are TRBV27 and TRBJ2-5; possibly TRBD1 for D (5 bases). The V end lost 6 bases, the J end lost 5 bases, and 16 bases lay between the germline ends. The CDR3 runs to 14 residues. Germline V lookup: CDR1 MNHEY, CDR2 SMNVEV (reference sequence). The DNA of the CDR3 is TGTGCCAGCAGCCTCCTAGGGGTTGGGGAGACCCAGTACTTC. Residues: CASSLLGVGETQYF.

This clone occurred a few times. The V call is TRBV18, the J call TRBJ2-1; TRBD2 matches at 11 bases. The germline gives CDR1 KGHSH, CDR2 LQKENI. V was pared by 1 base and J by 6 bases, with 5 bases of the junction left unmatched. The CDR3 sequence is 16 residues long. The CDR3 coding sequence is TGTGCCAGCTCACCACGTACTAGCGGGGGCCTCAATGAGCAGTTCTTC. As protein: CASSPRTSGGLNEQFF.

This chain uses TRBV18 with TRBJ2-3; 9 bases are shared with TRBD1. Germline-derived CDR1 and CDR2 are KGHSH and LQKENI. The CDR3 runs to 15 residues. The ends lost 1 base at V and 4 bases at J; junction bases unmatched: 3. The CDR3, as DNA: TGTGCCAGCTCACCACAGAGACAGGGGGCAGATACGCAGTATTTT. It yields the protein CASSPQRQGADTQYF.

The V call is TRBV19, the J call TRBJ2-3; no clear D gene. The CDR3 is made up of 14 amino acids. Germline CDR1 is LNHDA and CDR2 is SQIVND (reference sequence). V lost 3 bases and J lost 2, with 9 bases in between. Here the CDR3 reads CASSIVSFTDTQYF. DNA of the CDR3: TGTGCCAGTAGTATTGTAAGCTTCACAGATACGCAGTATTTT.

The chain joins TRBV7-2 to TRBJ2-3; 10 nucleotides agree with TRBD1. Germline CDR1 is SGHTA and CDR2 is FQGNSA. J lost 2 bases, V lost 5 bases, and 7 bases had no gene match. The length of the CDR3 is 16 residues. The CDR3 protein is CASSTGQGPPTDTQYF. As DNA, the CDR3 is TGTGCCAGCAGCACGGGACAGGGGCCCCCCACAGATACGCAGTATTTT.

The chain couples TRBV5-1 to TRBJ1-1, with D possibly matching TRBD1 (6 bases). The CDR3 runs to 14 residues. Germline V gives CDR1 SGHRS, CDR2 YFSETQ. V was clipped by 2 bases and J by 2 bases, with 10 bases between them. CDR3 sequence reads: CASSLQGINTEAFF. The CDR3 bases are TGCGCCAGCAGCTTACAGGGAATAAACACTGAAGCTTTCTTT. The entire variable domain, with the rest obtained from reference TRBV5-1 and TRBJ1-1, is as follows: KAGVTQTPRYLIKTRGQQVTLSCSPISGHRSVSWYQQTPGQGLQFLFEYFSETQRNKGNFPGRFSGRQFSNSRSEMNVSTLELGDSALYLCASSLQGINTEAFFGQGTRLTVV.

The J gene is TRBJ1-4, the V gene TRBV19, with D perhaps matching TRBD1 (6 bases). The germline V gene encodes CDR1 LNHDA and CDR2 SQIVND (reference sequence). The CDR3 loop spans 14 amino acids. V lost 8 bases, J lost 7 bases, and 17 bases lay in between. The CDR3 protein is CASLRTARGEKLFF. Here the CDR3 DNA reads TGTGCCAGTCTCCGGACAGCGAGGGGTGAAAAACTGTTTTTT. Using reference TRBV19 and TRBJ1-4 for the parts outside the CDR3, the full variable domain is DGGITQSPKYLFRKEGQNVTLSCEQNLNHDAMYWYRQDPGQGLRLIYYSQIVNDFQKGDIAEGYSVSREKKESFPLTVTSAQKNPTAFYLCASLRTARGEKLFFGSGTQLSVL.

The V gene is TRBV2, the J gene TRBJ2-7; D may be TRBD1 (5 bases). The CDR3 is made up of 15 amino acids. Deletions cut 6 bases from V and 3 bases from J, with 18 bases between. The germline V gene has CDR1 SNHLY and CDR2 FYNNEI. This CDR3 is CASRDLTVPFYEQYF. CDR3 DNA: TGTGCCAGCAGAGACCTGACAGTCCCGTTCTACGAGCAGTACTTC.

The chain's CDR3 is CATSRRRGQVEKLFF. In nucleotides, the CDR3 is TGTGCCACCAGCAGAAGAAGGGGCCAAGTTGAAAAACTGTTTTTT. This chain connects TRBV15 to TRBJ1-4; possible D gene TRBD1, 5 bases. With 2 bases removed from V and 7 bases from J, the gap between germline ends came to 14 bases. Germline V gene data show CDR1 as LNHNV and CDR2 as YYDKDF (reference sequence). The CDR3 covers 15 residues.

The V call is TRBV3-1 (or the pseudogene TRBV3-2), the J call TRBJ2-7, with D tentatively TRBD2 (7 bases). From germline, CDR1 is LGHDT and CDR2 YNNKEL (reference sequence). The CDR3 runs to 15 residues. Trimming pared 7 bases from V and 5 bases from J, leaving 21 bases between. CDR3 sequence reads: CASTLRRGRSDEQYF. Here the CDR3 DNA reads TGTGCCAGCACCCTTAGGCGGGGGCGTAGCGACGAGCAGTACTTC.

The rearrangement uses TRBV27 and TRBJ2-7; TRBD2 agrees at 11 bases. There are 15 residues in the CDR3. The V gene's germline CDR1 is MNHEY and CDR2 SMNVEV (reference sequence). Germline trimming cut 5 bases from V and 3 bases from J; bases unmatched to any gene: 6. In DNA, the CDR3 is TGTGCCAGCAGTCCTCGACTAGCGGGGTACTACGAGCAGTACTTC. It specifies CASSPRLAGYYEQYF.

The V gene is TRBV27, the J gene TRBJ1-5; tentative D call: TRBD1 (5 bases). V lost 0 bases and J 7 bases, leaving 22 bases between the germline ends. This CDR3 has 18 residues. Germline V gene data show CDR1 as MNHEY and CDR2 as SMNVEV (reference sequence). CDR3 in DNA: TGTGCCAGCAGTTTATCGTCGAAATCTCGGGGGGGGAGGCAGCCCCAGCATTTT. Encoded protein: CASSLSSKSRGGRQPQHF.

The CDR3 DNA reads as TGCGCCAGCAGCCAAGAGAACGGGGATTGGACAGATACGCAGTATTTT. This sequence encodes CASSQENGDWTDTQYF. This chain uses TRBV4-1 with TRBJ2-3; D might be TRBD2 (5 bases). The CDR3 has 16 amino acids. CDR1 is MGHRA, CDR2 YSYEKL, per germline. V lost 0 bases, J lost 3 bases, and 13 bases lay in between.

V usage is TRBV2 and J usage is TRBJ1-2; 7 bases map to TRBD1. V shed 1 base, J shed 5 bases, and the junction held 7 bases outside the gene matches. Germline V CDR1 and CDR2: SNHLY, FYNNEI. This CDR3 is built from 15 residues. The CDR3 coding sequence is TGTGCCAGCAGTGAAGTCATAGGGGGCGGGTATGGCTACACCTTC. Translating gives CASSEVIGGGYGYTF.

The chain's CDR3 is CASTAGEVDTQYF. DNA for the CDR3: TGTGCCAGCACCGCCGGGGAGGTAGATACGCAGTATTTT. This chain uses TRBV5-4 with TRBJ2-3; a weak D match, TRBD2 (6 bases). Germline assignment: CDR1 SGHNT and CDR2 YYREEE (reference sequence). The V end was cut by 6 bases, the J end by 5 bases, with 13 bases between. This CDR3 comprises 13 residues.